This T cell receptor beta chain comes out of a study of blood T cell repertoires in COVID-19 (dated by TCRdb to the early 2020s). For context, the study as a whole: Collaborator samples came from the United States, Italy and Spain and covered acute and convalescent phases of COVID-19. The prospective study material was composed of cDNA or gDNA derived from T cells, B-cell-depleted T cells, or PBMCs. Deeply sampled blood TCRbeta repertoires from subjects exposed to, actively infected with, or recovered from COVID-19 were included in the dataset. The repertoires were released in a freely available public database meant as a resource for research on the immune response to SARS-CoV-2. The samples were drawn from the first 160 participants of the ongoing ImmuneRACE study and from 1,254 subjects provided by 6 global collaborators. A de-identified subject ID, COVID-19 status, age in years and sex were almost always included in the sample metadata. Where HLA class I and class II types were available, the types were taken from metadata supplied by the sample provider, not from assay-based typing.

This clone was observed once. The target of this receptor is not known. No base quality values were provided; no much bigger clone lies one nucleotide off. TCRbeta CDR3 regions were amplified from genomic DNA by means of the immunoSEQ Assay, a bias-controlled multiplex PCR. In the source study's methods: The number of nucleated cells in each sample was estimated from the amplification of reference gene primers within the assay. To quantify the absolute abundance of each unique TCRbeta CDR3 rearrangement, sequence reads were collapsed and filtered. For each sample, productive Simpson clonality was calculated as the square root of Simpson's diversity index across productive rearrangements. Drawn from immuneACCESS, this table holds only the in-frame rearrangements with V and J called that TCRdb kept. Clones are partly lost; checked studies trace under half to an unresolved V gene and leave the rest unexplained. V and J calls and clone size come straight from that table; D and trimming were deduced from the DNA. In this sample the table shows 120,000 or so clones, approximately 71% of which occur a single time. Jointly, the top ten make up under 2.5% of the sample.

CDR1 and CDR2, looked up from the germline V gene, are WSHSY and SAAADI. The CDR3, from cysteine to phenylalanine, totals 14 residues. Here the CDR3 DNA is all that survives: 42 bases in frame from base 1. V loses 9 bases of germline sequence and J loses 0 bases, and the interval between the two ends is 15 bases. General study outcomes and caveats: Clinical and demographic metadata were provided uncurated, with the amount varying by source and participant.

Collaborating institutions collected whole blood in K2EDTA tubes following their own protocols. For TCRbeta analysis, collaborators shipped samples in one of three forms: frozen whole blood, isolated PBMCs, or DNA extracted from either of those sample types. This clonotype was obtained from a woman in her 70s with acute or convalescent COVID-19. Sequenced: peripheral blood. The V gene is TRBV10-2 and the J gene is TRBJ2-7; perhaps TRBD2 is the D gene, with 6 bases matching. CDR3 protein: CASRDFLSSYEQYF. In nucleotide form, the sequence is TGCGCCAGTAGGGACTTCCTGAGCTCCTACGAGCAGTACTTC.